This TCR beta chain was captured by sequencing in a study of shared clonotypes between healthy human individuals. An even split of each subset's genomic DNA across several immunoSEQ plates was performed. An approximately 220 ng quantity of DNA, tens of thousands of T cell genomes, went into the sorted-subset replicate PCRs. Authors' methods: ImmunoSEQ supplied junction-only sequences lacking quality scores, so filtering was different. The repertoire was sequenced with immunoSEQ multiplex PCR; TCRdb's copy has only in-frame clones and lacks some. V and J calls and clone size are as listed in that table; D and trimming were resolved from the DNA. Among some 2,000,000 clones, almost 96% were seen once, and the ten largest hold roughly 0.13%. This CDR3 is built from 12 residues. V dropped 0 bases and J dropped 10 bases, with 8 bases sitting between them. CDR1 and CDR2 (germline): SGHNT, YYREEE (reference sequence).

General study results and limits: The study generally estimated greater richness for naive than memory subsets.

This clone was found once. Antigen specificity is unknown. The chain joins TRBV5-4 to TRBJ2-1; D is uncertain. The receptor was isolated from a man younger than 30 in good health. The sequenced material came from naive CD4+ T cells sorted from blood. Subset defined: CD45RA+ positively selected. CDR3 protein: CASSLVGAEQFF. The CDR3 DNA reads TGTGCCAGCAGCTTGGTCGGCGCGGAGCAGTTCTTC.